A single sample is the source of the 21 T cell receptor beta chains below, sequenced in a study of T cell responses to AZD1222 COVID-19 vaccine. Sequencing was performed with immunoSEQ multiplex PCR; in TCRdb, only in-frame clones are kept and a portion is missing. The sample shows about 120,000 clones, 85% to 90% of them seen only once. Source: peripheral blood, taken on day 0 of AZD1222 vaccination. The receptors stem from an adult in good health.

This clone has a handful of counts. J is TRBJ1-2 and V is TRBV9; 10 bases agree with TRBD1. CDR3 length: 16 amino acids. CDR1 SGDLS and CDR2 YYNGEE come from the germline V gene. V shed 4 bases, J shed 7 bases, and the junction held 13 bases outside the gene matches. CDR3 sequence reads: CASSPGEKGQGSGYTF. The CDR3 DNA follows: TGTGCCAGCAGCCCAGGAGAAAAGGGACAGGGGAGTGGCTACACCTTC.

V gene TRBV7-9 combines with J gene TRBJ2-5; the match to TRBD2 covers 10 bases. The germline gives CDR1 SEHNR, CDR2 FQNEAQ (reference sequence). The length of the CDR3 is 17 residues. With V trimmed by 1 base and J by 1 base, 6 bases remained unmatched. Here the CDR3 reads CASSLVPLAGAQETQYF. Here the CDR3 DNA reads TGTGCCAGCAGCTTAGTTCCCCTAGCGGGAGCCCAAGAGACCCAGTACTTC.

The rearrangement uses TRBV28 and TRBJ2-2, with D possibly matching TRBD1 (5 bases). The V gene's germline CDR1 is MDHEN and CDR2 SYDVKM. This CDR3 has 15 amino acids. Trimming cost V 1 base and J 6 bases, with 12 bases left between them. The chain's CDR3 is CASSLLGEGAGELFF. The CDR3 nucleotides read TGTGCCAGCAGTTTATTAGGGGAAGGAGCCGGGGAGCTGTTTTTT.

This chain joins TRBV7-8 and TRBJ2-7, with 11 bases identical to TRBD2. V trimming: 1 base; J trimming: 3 bases; junction bases outside the gene matches: 2. The CDR3 runs to 15 residues. Germline CDR1 SGHVS, CDR2 FQNEAQ. The CDR3 is CASSLVLAGVYEQYF. The CDR3 coding sequence is TGTGCCAGCAGCTTAGTACTAGCGGGAGTCTACGAGCAGTACTTC.

The chain is built from TRBV6-5 and TRBJ1-1; D is possibly TRBD1 (6 bases). CDR1 and CDR2 from the germline V gene are MNHEY and SVGAGI. V lost 4 bases and J lost 1, with 7 bases in between. This CDR3 contains 13 residues. Here the CDR3 DNA reads TGTGCCAGCAGTTTACAGGGGAACACTGAAGCTTTCTTT. This gives the protein CASSLQGNTEAFF.

V usage is TRBV13 and J usage is TRBJ2-3, with 12 bases that match TRBD2. J gave up 4 bases and V 1 base, and 9 bases lay outside the gene matches. CDR1 is PRHDT, CDR2 FYEKMQ, per germline (reference sequence). The CDR3 is made up of 18 amino acids. CDR3 residues: CASSLELAGGGFADTQYF. Written as DNA, the CDR3 is TGTGCCAGCAGCTTAGAACTAGCGGGAGGTGGATTCGCAGATACGCAGTATTTT.

V usage is TRBV29-1 and J usage is TRBJ2-7; possible D gene TRBD1, 5 bases. The CDR3 runs 11 residues. Deletions cut 6 bases from V and 2 bases from J, with 8 bases between. The V gene's germline CDR1 is SQVTM and CDR2 ANQGSEA. The CDR3 DNA is TGCAGCGTCCCAGGGACCTACGAGCAGTACTTC. Its protein is CSVPGTYEQYF.

V and J are TRBV19 and TRBJ2-1; 7 bases are shared with TRBD1. Losses at the gene ends were 4 bases for V and 0 bases for J; bases not matched to a gene: 6. The CDR3 extends over 16 amino acids. Looked up from germline, CDR1 is LNHDA and CDR2 is SQIVND (reference sequence). The CDR3 region is CASSTTGPSSYNEQFF. CDR3 coding DNA: TGTGCCAGTAGTACGACAGGGCCAAGCTCCTACAATGAGCAGTTCTTC.

This sequence joins TRBV7-3 and TRBJ2-3; 10 bases align to TRBD2. This CDR3 is 14 amino acids long. Germline V gene sequence: CDR1 SGHTA, CDR2 FQGTGA. V lost 3 bases, J lost 5 bases, and 2 bases stayed unmatched. The DNA for the CDR3 is TGTGCCAGCAGCTTTGGGACTAGCGTAGATACGCAGTATTTT. It yields the protein CASSFGTSVDTQYF.

The genes are TRBV5-8 and TRBJ2-7; 8 bases line up with TRBD1. V lost 0 bases and J lost 4; bases outside the gene matches: 6. Per the germline V gene, CDR1 is SGHTS and CDR2 is YDEGEE. The CDR3 consists of 15 residues. The CDR3 region is CASSLVGQGAYEQYF. CDR3 DNA sequence: TGTGCCAGCAGCTTGGTGGGGCAGGGGGCTTACGAGCAGTACTTC.

CDR3 residues: CASSSNRYEQYF. CDR3 nucleotide sequence: TGTGCCAGCAGTAGCAACCGCTACGAGCAGTACTTC. V and J are TRBV6-2 or TRBV6-3 and TRBJ2-7, with unresolved D. The V and J ends lost 5 bases and 3 bases respectively, with 8 bases between them. There are 12 residues in the CDR3. Germline V lookup: CDR1 MNHEY, CDR2 SVGEGT.

The chain uses TRBV7-3 and TRBJ2-1; possible D gene TRBD2, 6 bases. Germline CDR1 reads SGHTA; CDR2 reads FQGTGA. This CDR3 has 16 residues. Between the trimmed V and J ends, which lost 4 bases and 4 bases, there was a span of 17 bases. In DNA form, the CDR3 reads TGTGCCAGCAGCTCGAAACGACTAGGAGATTACAATGAGCAGTTCTTC. It yields the protein CASSSKRLGDYNEQFF.

The chain joins TRBV12-5 to TRBJ2-5, with 9 positions matching TRBD1. With V trimmed by 3 bases and J by 4 bases, 3 bases remained unmatched. This CDR3 comprises 14 residues. The V gene's germline CDR1 is LGHNT and CDR2 FRNRAP. CDR3 bases: TGTGCTAGTGGTTTCCGGACAGGGGCAGAGACCCAGTACTTC. Its translation: CASGFRTGAETQYF.

The V and J genes are TRBV25-1 and TRBJ1-2; D gene unclear. V was clipped by 1 base and J by 5 bases, with 11 bases between them. Germline assignment: CDR1 MGHDK and CDR2 SYGVNS. This CDR3 spans 14 amino acids. The CDR3 sequence is CASSELGGPYGYTF. As DNA, the CDR3 is TGTGCCAGCAGTGAATTAGGCGGACCTTATGGCTACACCTTC.

In nucleotides, the CDR3 is TGTGCCAGCAGCCACGGGACTAGCGCTAATGAGCAGTTCTTC. This gives the protein CASSHGTSANEQFF. This chain links TRBV7-3 with TRBJ2-1; 10 nucleotides align to TRBD2. Germline values: CDR1 SGHTA, CDR2 FQGTGA. The CDR3 contains 14 residues. V lost 5 bases, J lost 7 bases, and 5 bases stayed unmatched.

The J gene is TRBJ1-2, the V gene TRBV7-2, with unresolved D. The CDR3 consists of 14 residues. V was trimmed by 2 bases and J by 6 bases, leaving 13 bases between them. Per germline, CDR1 SGHTA and CDR2 FQGNSA. This CDR3 is CASSLLKRVDGYTF. Written as DNA, the CDR3 is TGTGCCAGCAGCTTACTAAAAAGGGTGGATGGCTACACCTTC.

This clone came up a few times. The V call is TRBV4-2, the J call TRBJ1-4; D is ambiguous. The germline V gene has CDR1 LGHNA and CDR2 YNFKEQ. V was trimmed by 2 bases and J by 0 bases, leaving 10 bases between them. This CDR3 has 16 residues. The CDR3 sequence is CASSQQARSTNEKLFF. The DNA for the CDR3 is TGTGCCAGCAGCCAACAGGCCAGGTCAACTAATGAAAAACTGTTTTTT.

The gene calls are TRBV5-4 and TRBJ2-3, with 9 bases aligning to TRBD2. Losses at the gene ends were 0 bases for V and 2 bases for J; bases not matched to a gene: 1. Germline CDR1 reads SGHNT; CDR2 reads YYREEE (reference sequence). The CDR3 runs 15 residues. For the CDR3, the DNA is TGTGCCAGCAGCTTGGGCGGGAGGGACACAGATACGCAGTATTTT. As protein: CASSLGGRDTDTQYF.

This chain joins TRBV19 and TRBJ1-2; perhaps TRBD1 as D (5 bases). CDR1 and CDR2 (germline): LNHDA, SQIVND (reference sequence). The V end lost 6 bases, the J end lost 3 bases, and 8 bases lay between the germline ends. CDR3 size: 12 residues. The CDR3 is CASRGTDYGYTF. CDR3 sequence (DNA): TGTGCCAGTAGAGGGACGGACTATGGCTACACCTTC. Supplemented by reference TRBV19 and TRBJ1-2, the full variable domain reads DGGITQSPKYLFRKEGQNVTLSCEQNLNHDAMYWYRQDPGQGLRLIYYSQIVNDFQKGDIAEGYSVSREKKESFPLTVTSAQKNPTAFYLCASRGTDYGYTFGSGTRLTVV.

The chain joins TRBV6-1 to TRBJ2-7; no clear D. This CDR3 comprises 16 residues. V was clipped by 4 bases and J by 3 bases, with 19 bases between them. CDR1 MNHNS and CDR2 SASEGT come from the germline V gene. The CDR3 spells CASSVIGSTGVYEQYF. CDR3 sequence (DNA): TGTGCCAGCAGTGTCATCGGCAGTACGGGTGTCTACGAGCAGTACTTC.

CDR3 sequence: CASSLGASETQYF. The CDR3 DNA sequence: TGTGCCAGCAGCTTGGGGGCATCAGAGACCCAGTACTTC. The V and J genes are TRBV14 and TRBJ2-5; the D gene is possibly TRBD1 (6 bases). The CDR3 runs to 13 residues. The V gene's germline CDR1 is SGHDN and CDR2 FVKESK. The V end lost 5 bases, the J end lost 4 bases, and 11 bases lay between the germline ends.